The source of this T cell receptor (beta chain) is a study of T cell changes during pregnancy in multiple sclerosis (dated by TCRdb to between 2019 and 2020). The study in broad terms: The study examined how the T cell repertoire changed over the course of pregnancy in women with multiple sclerosis.

Notes on this clone: Its antigen target is currently unknown. No much larger clone exists at a distance of one base, and base qualities are not known.

The protocol used for the library was the immunoSEQ multiplex PCR assay. TCRdb obtained this table from immuneACCESS and retained in-frame rearrangements with V and J assigned. These tables miss some clones; where compared with another copy, unresolved V genes account for less than half of the shortfall, and the remainder is unexplained. The sample table contains 25,000 to 30,000 clones; only one count was recorded for around 94% of them. Roughly 0.74% of the sample comes from the top ten. Reading from cysteine to phenylalanine, the CDR3 counts 13 amino acids. The DNA shown is the 39-base CDR3, in frame from base 1. From the germline V gene, CDR1 is MDHEN and CDR2 is SYDVKM. The junction shows trimming of 1 base on V and 7 bases on J, and the gene matches do not reach 1 base of it.

The chain is encoded by TRBV28 joined to TRBJ2-4, and 7 junction bases match TRBD1. The receptor's source is a female donor with multiple sclerosis, enrolled in a pregnancy study. This specimen consisted of CD4+ T cells from peripheral blood mononuclear cells, obtained in the first trimester of pregnancy. The CDR3 is CASSLSQGNIQYF. The DNA is TGTGCCAGCAGTTTATCACAGGGGAACATTCAGTACTTC.